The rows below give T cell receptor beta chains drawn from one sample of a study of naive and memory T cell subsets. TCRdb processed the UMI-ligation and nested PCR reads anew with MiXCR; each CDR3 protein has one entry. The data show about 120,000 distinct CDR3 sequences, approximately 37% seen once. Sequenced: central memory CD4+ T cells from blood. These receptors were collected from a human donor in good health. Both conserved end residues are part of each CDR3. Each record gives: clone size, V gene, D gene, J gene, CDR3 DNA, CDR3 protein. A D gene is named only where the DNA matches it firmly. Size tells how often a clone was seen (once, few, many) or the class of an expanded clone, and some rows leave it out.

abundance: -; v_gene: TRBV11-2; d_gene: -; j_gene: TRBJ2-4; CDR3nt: TGTGCCAGCAGCTTACTTTCTTTGGCGGACACTGGCCTAGCCAAAAACATTCAGTACTTC; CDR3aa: CASSLLSLADTGLAKNIQYF
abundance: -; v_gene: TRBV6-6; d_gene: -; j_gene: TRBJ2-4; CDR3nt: TGTGCCAGCAGTCCGCCTGGGACCGAGGTAAACATTCAGTACTTC; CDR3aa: CASSPPGTEVNIQYF
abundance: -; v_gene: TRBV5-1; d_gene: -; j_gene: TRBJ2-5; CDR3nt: TGCGCCAGCAGCGAACGGACAGATCAAGAGACCCAGTACTTC; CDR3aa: CASSERTDQETQYF
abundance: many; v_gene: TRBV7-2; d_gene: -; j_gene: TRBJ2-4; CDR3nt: TGTGCCAGCAGCTTAGTTGGGGATCGAGGGGACATTCAGTACTTC; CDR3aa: CASSLVGDRGDIQYF
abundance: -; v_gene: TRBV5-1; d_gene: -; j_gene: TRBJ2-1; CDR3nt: TGCGCCAGCAGCTTCGGCTCGAACAATGAGCAGTTCTTC; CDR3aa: CASSFGSNNEQFF
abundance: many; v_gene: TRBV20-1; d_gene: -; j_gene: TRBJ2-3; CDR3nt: TGCAGTGCTAGTAAAGGCCTTAATGAAAATACGCAGTATTTT; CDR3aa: CSASKGLNENTQYF
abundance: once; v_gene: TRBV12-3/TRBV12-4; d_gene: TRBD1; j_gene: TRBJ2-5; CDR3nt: TGTGCCAGCACTGACAGGGGCCGCGAGACCCAGTACTTC; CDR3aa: CASTDRGRETQYF
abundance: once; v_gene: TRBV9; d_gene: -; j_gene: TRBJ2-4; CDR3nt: TGTGCCAGCAGCGTAGAGCCCGGGTTAGCCAAAAACATTCAGTACTTC; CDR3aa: CASSVEPGLAKNIQYF
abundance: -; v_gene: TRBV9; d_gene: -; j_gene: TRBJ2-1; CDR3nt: TGTGCCAGCAGCCCTCAGCCAACCCGCTCCTACAATGAGCAGTTCTTC; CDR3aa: CASSPQPTRSYNEQFF
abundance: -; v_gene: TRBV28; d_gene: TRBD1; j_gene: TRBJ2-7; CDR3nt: TGTGCCAGCAGGCGGACAGGGGGCTCGTACGAGCAGTACTTC; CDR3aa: CASRRTGGSYEQYF
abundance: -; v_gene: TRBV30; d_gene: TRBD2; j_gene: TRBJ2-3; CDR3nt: TGTGCCTGGAGTACTAGCGGGAGGGCCGTCGATACGCAGTATTTT; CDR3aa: CAWSTSGRAVDTQYF
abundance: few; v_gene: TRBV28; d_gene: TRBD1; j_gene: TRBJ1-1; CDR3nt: TGTGCCAGCAGTTTGCCGGGACAGGGGGTTCAAACTGAAGCTTTCTTT; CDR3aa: CASSLPGQGVQTEAFF
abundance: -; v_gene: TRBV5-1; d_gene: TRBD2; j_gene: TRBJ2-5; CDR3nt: TGCGCCAGCAGCTGGGGAGGGCAGATACAAGAGACCCAGTACTTC; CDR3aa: CASSWGGQIQETQYF
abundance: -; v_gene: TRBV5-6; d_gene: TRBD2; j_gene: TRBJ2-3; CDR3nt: TGTGCCAGCAGCTTGTATGCGGGAGTGTTAGCAGATACGCAGTATTTT; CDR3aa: CASSLYAGVLADTQYF
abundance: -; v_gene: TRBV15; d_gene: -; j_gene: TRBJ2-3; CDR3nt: TGTGCCACCAGCAGGAGGGATTCCACAGATACGCAGTATTTT; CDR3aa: CATSRRDSTDTQYF
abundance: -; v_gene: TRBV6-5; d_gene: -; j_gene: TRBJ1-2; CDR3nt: TGTGCCAGCAGTTACTCCCTCCGTGGCGTTGGTGGCTACACCTTC; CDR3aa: CASSYSLRGVGGYTF
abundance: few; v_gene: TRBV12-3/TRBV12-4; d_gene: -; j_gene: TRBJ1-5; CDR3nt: TGTGCCAGCAGTTACCGGGACAGCAATCAGCCCCAGCATTTT; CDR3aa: CASSYRDSNQPQHF
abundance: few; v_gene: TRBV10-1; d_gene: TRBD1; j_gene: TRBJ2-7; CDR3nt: TGCGCCAGCAGTGAGTCCCGGGACAGGGAGCAGTACTTC; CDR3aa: CASSESRDREQYF
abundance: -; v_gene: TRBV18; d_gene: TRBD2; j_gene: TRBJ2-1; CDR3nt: TGTGCCAGCTCACCATTGGGTAGCGGGAGGACAACCTACAATGAGCAGTTCTTC; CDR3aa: CASSPLGSGRTTYNEQFF
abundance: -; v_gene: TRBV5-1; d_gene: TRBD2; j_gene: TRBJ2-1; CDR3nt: TGCGCCAGCAGACCTCGACTAGCGTTCCATCAAGGCGGCGAGAGCTCCTACAATGAGCAGTTCTTC; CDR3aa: CASRPRLAFHQGGESSYNEQFF
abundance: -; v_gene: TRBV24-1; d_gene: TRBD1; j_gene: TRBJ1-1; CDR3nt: TGTGCCACCAGAAGCACAGGGGGAACTGAAGCTTTCTTT; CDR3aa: CATRSTGGTEAFF
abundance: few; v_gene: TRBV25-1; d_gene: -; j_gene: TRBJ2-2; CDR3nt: TGTGCCAGCAGTGAATATGGGCCCGGGGAGCTGTTTTTT; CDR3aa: CASSEYGPGELFF
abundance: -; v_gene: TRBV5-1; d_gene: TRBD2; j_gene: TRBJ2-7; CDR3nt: TGCGCCAGCAGCGTCGGACTAGGGGCTAGCGGGATGGAACTAACCTACGAGCAGTACTTC; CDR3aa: CASSVGLGASGMELTYEQYF
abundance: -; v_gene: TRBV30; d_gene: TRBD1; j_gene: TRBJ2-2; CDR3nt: TGTGCCTGGAGTTACAGGGGGCACTGGGACACCGGGGAGCTGTTTTTT; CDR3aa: CAWSYRGHWDTGELFF
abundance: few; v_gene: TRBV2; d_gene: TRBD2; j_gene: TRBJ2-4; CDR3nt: TGTGCCAGCAAAACGGGACTGGGACTAGCGGGAGCTTTAGCCAAAAACATTCAGTACTTC; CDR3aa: CASKTGLGLAGALAKNIQYF
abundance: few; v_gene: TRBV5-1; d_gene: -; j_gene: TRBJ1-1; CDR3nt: TGCGCCAGCAGCTTGAGCGGGGAGGTGAGGGACACTGAAGCTTTCTTT; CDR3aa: CASSLSGEVRDTEAFF
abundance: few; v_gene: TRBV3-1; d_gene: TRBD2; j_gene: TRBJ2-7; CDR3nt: TGTGCCAGCAGCCATCGGGGGGAGGGCTACGAGCAGTACTTC; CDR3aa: CASSHRGEGYEQYF
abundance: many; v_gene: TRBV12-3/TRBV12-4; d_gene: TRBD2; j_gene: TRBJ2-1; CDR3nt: TGTGCCAGCAGTTCGGGACTAGCTAACCTCCACAATGAGCAGTTCTTC; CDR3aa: CASSSGLANLHNEQFF
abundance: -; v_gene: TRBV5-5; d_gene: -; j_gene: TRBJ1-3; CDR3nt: TGTGCCAGCAGCTTGTCGACAGACTCTGGAAACACCATATATTTT; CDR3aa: CASSLSTDSGNTIYF
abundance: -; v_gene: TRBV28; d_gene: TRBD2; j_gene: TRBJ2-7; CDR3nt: TGTGCCAGTCAGTGGGCAGGGACTAGCGGGCCCGACTTC; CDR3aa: CASQWAGTSGPDF
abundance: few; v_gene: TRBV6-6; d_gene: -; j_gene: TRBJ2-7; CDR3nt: TGTGCCAGCACCCAGCACGGATCCTACGAGCAGTACTTC; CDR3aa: CASTQHGSYEQYF
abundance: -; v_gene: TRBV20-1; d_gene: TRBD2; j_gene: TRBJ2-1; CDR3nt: TGCAGTGCTAGAGATCATAATCCTAGCGGGAGGGTAAATGAGCAGTTCTTC; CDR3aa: CSARDHNPSGRVNEQFF
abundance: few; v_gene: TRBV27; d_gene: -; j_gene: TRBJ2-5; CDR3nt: TGTGCCAGCAGTTTATCTAGTGCATGGGGGACCGGGACCCAGTACTTC; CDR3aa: CASSLSSAWGTGTQYF
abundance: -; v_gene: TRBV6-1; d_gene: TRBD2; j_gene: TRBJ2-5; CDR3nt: TGTGCCAGCAGTGCCCTGACGAGCGGGGCGACCCAGTACTTC; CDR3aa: CASSALTSGATQYF
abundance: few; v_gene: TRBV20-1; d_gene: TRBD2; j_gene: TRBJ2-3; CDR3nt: TGCAGTGCTAGAGACCAAGTCGCGGGACTAGCGGGAAATACGCAGTATTTT; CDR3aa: CSARDQVAGLAGNTQYF
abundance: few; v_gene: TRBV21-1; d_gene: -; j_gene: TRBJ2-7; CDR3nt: TGTGCCAGCACGCTAAGGGCGGCCTACGAGCAGTACTTC; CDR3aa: CASTLRAAYEQYF
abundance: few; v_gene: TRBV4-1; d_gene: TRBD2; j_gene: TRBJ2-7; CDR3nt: TGCGCCAGCAGCAAGGGGGTACTAGCGGGACCCTCCTACGAGCAGTACTTC; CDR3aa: CASSKGVLAGPSYEQYF
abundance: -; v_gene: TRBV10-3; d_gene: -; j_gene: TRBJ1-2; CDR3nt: TGTGCCATCAGTGACCCCACAGGATTTTATGGCTACACCTTC; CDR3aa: CAISDPTGFYGYTF
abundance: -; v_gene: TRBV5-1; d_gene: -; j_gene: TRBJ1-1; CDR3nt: TGCGCCAGCAGCTTAGGGGAGTTATTGAACACTGAAGCTTTCTTT; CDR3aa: CASSLGELLNTEAFF
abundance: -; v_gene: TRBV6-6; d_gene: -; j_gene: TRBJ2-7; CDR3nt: TGTGCCAGCAGTGCCCCTCGCGGGGCGTCTAGGGAGCAGTACTTC; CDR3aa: CASSAPRGASREQYF